The 12 T cell receptor beta chains reported below all come from one sample, sequenced in a study of CD8+CD57+ T cells in acquired aplastic anemia. Genomic DNA constituted the template upon which TCR beta VDJ and CDR3 profiling was performed. TCRdb re-derived calls from the reads in MiXCR, one entry per CDR3 protein. In the table there are approximately 160,000 distinct CDR3 sequences, just under 45% of which are singletons. Sequencing used sorted CD4+, CD8+, or CD8+CD57+ T cells (not recorded which) from PBMCs. All receptors derive from a human donor in good health.

This clonotype appeared many times. V and J are TRBV12-3 or TRBV12-4 and TRBJ1-1; 8 nucleotides line up with TRBD1. The CDR3 spans 13 residues. The junction had 3 bases not matched to a gene; V was cut back by 6 bases and J by 3 bases. The CDR3 DNA reads TGTGCCAGCAGCCGACAGGGGTACACTGAAGCTTTCTTT. Residues: CASSRQGYTEAFF.

This clonotype was seen only a few times. The gene calls are TRBV24-1 and TRBJ2-5, with D hard to call. The CDR3 runs 14 residues. CDR1 is KGHDR, CDR2 SFDVKD, per germline. The V end was cut by 2 bases, the J end by 1 base, with 7 bases between. The CDR3: CATSDSRPQETQYF. CDR3 DNA: TGTGCCACCAGTGATTCAAGACCCCAAGAGACCCAGTACTTC.

Ten or more counts support this clonotype. The rearrangement uses TRBV20-1 and TRBJ2-3, with D perhaps TRBD1 or TRBD2 (6 bases each). The germline V and J ends were trimmed by 4 bases and 6 bases, with 17 bases remaining between them. Germline V gene sequence: CDR1 DFQATT, CDR2 SNEGSKA (reference sequence). The CDR3 runs 14 residues. The chain's CDR3 is CSAIGGGVGDTQYF. The CDR3 coding sequence is TGCAGTGCTATAGGAGGGGGTGTGGGGGATACGCAGTATTTT.

A few counts support this clonotype. This chain links TRBV6-2 or TRBV6-3 with TRBJ2-2, with no clear D. The V end was cut by 5 bases, the J end by 10 bases, with 17 bases between. Germline-derived CDR1 and CDR2 are MNHEY and SVGEGT. The length of the CDR3 is 14 residues. The DNA for the CDR3 is TGTGCCAGCAGTAAACTGAACACAGACTCGGAGCTGTTTTTT. Encoded protein: CASSKLNTDSELFF.

The rearrangement uses TRBV7-9 and TRBJ2-7; tentatively, D is TRBD2 (6 bases). This CDR3 is 12 amino acids long. Germline CDR1 and CDR2: SEHNR and FQNEAQ (reference sequence). Trimming removed 5 bases at V and 7 bases at J, with 12 bases between. CDR3 sequence reads: CASSPGTLEQYF. In nucleotides, the CDR3 is TGTGCCAGCAGCCCCGGGACTTTAGAGCAGTACTTC.

This clonotype was seen repeatedly, ten times or more. This chain links TRBV9 with TRBJ2-1; 7 bases are shared with TRBD2. The junction had 16 bases not matched to a gene; V was cut back by 3 bases and J by 4 bases. The CDR3 length is 18 residues. Germline CDR1 reads SGDLS; CDR2 reads YYNGEE. CDR3 loop: CASSAPRAGEQRYNEQFF. In DNA, the CDR3 is TGTGCCAGCAGCGCCCCCAGGGCGGGGGAGCAGAGATACAATGAGCAGTTCTTC. The entire variable domain, with the rest obtained from reference TRBV9 and TRBJ2-1, is as follows: DSGVTQTPKHLITATGQRVTLRCSPRSGDLSVYWYQQSLDQGLQFLIQYYNGEERAKGNILERFSAQQFPDLHSELNLSSLELGDSALYFCASSAPRAGEQRYNEQFFGPGTRLTVL.

The chain recombines TRBV9 with TRBJ2-1; 9 bases are shared with TRBD2. The CDR3 totals 15 residues. Germline V gives CDR1 SGDLS, CDR2 YYNGEE. The junction had 3 bases not matched to a gene; V was cut back by 4 bases and J by 1 base. This chain's CDR3 is CASSSSGASYNEQFF. DNA of the CDR3: TGTGCCAGCAGCTCTAGCGGGGCGTCCTACAATGAGCAGTTCTTC. Looking up the rest from reference TRBV9 and TRBJ2-1 gives the full variable domain: DSGVTQTPKHLITATGQRVTLRCSPRSGDLSVYWYQQSLDQGLQFLIQYYNGEERAKGNILERFSAQQFPDLHSELNLSSLELGDSALYFCASSSSGASYNEQFFGPGTRLTVL.

This clonotype was detected a few times. The CDR3 DNA follows: TGCAGCGGCAAAACTAGCGGGAGGATGAATGAGCAGTTCTTC. This sequence encodes CSGKTSGRMNEQFF. The rearrangement links TRBV29-1 to TRBJ2-1; 12 bases fit TRBD2. CDR1 is SQVTM, CDR2 ANQGSEA, per germline. The CDR3 loop spans 14 amino acids. V was clipped by 7 bases and J by 7 bases; unmatched bases: 8.

The CDR3 nucleotides are TGTGCCAGTACCTATACCGAGCTTAACTATGGCTACACCTTC. It codes for CASTYTELNYGYTF. The chain joins TRBV19 to TRBJ1-2; D call uncertain. This CDR3 has 14 amino acids. Germline lookup yields CDR1 LNHDA and CDR2 SQIVND (reference sequence). The V end was cut by 7 bases, the J end by 1 base, with 13 bases between.

The V and J genes are TRBV11-2 and TRBJ2-7, with 8 bases lining up with TRBD1. Germline V gene lookup returns CDR1 SGHAT and CDR2 FQNNGV. The CDR3 is made up of 15 amino acids. V trimming: 4 bases; J trimming: 6 bases; junction bases outside the gene matches: 11. CDR3 sequence reads: CASSSTTGGVSEQYF. In DNA form, the CDR3 reads TGTGCCAGCAGCTCCACCACAGGGGGAGTGAGCGAGCAGTACTTC.

In regard to this clonotype: Because the CDR3 is missing its conserved closing phenylalanine or tryptophan, this is likely a read error. The chain recombines TRBV10-3 with TRBJ1-1; 8 bases align to TRBD1. The length of the CDR3 is 15 residues. V was pared by 7 bases and J by 5 bases, with 12 bases of the junction left unmatched. Germline lookup yields CDR1 ENHRY and CDR2 SYGVKD. Written as DNA, the CDR3 is TGTGCCATCACCTCGAGGACAGGGTCCTGGACTGAAGCTTTCTGT. Protein sequence: CAITSRTGSWTEAFC.

In its sample, this clonotype was seen many times. The chain has TRBV29-1 and TRBJ2-3; 9 nucleotides match TRBD1. The germline CDR1 and CDR2 sequences are SQVTM and ANQGSEA. The CDR3 totals 14 residues. Trimming took 7 bases from V and 4 from J; bases not matched to a gene: 9. Written as DNA, the CDR3 is TGCAGCGGTATGGACAGGGGAGGTTCAGATACGCAGTATTTT. Its translation: CSGMDRGGSDTQYF.